A selection of T cell receptor beta chains follows, all from one sample in a study of T cells in Graves' hyperthyroidism and ophthalmopathy. TCRdb passed the multiplex PCR reads through MiXCR, listing each CDR3 protein once. This table holds about 640,000 distinct CDR3 sequences, around 21% found once. The sample comprised blood. The receptors originated from a man aged 25-45 years with Graves' ophthalmopathy. Both conserved end residues are part of each CDR3. The order of the fields is clone size, V gene, D gene, J gene, CDR3 DNA, CDR3 protein. The D gene is left open where the match is weak. Expanded clones are given a class, and other clones once, few, many or no size at all.

>many|TRBV3-1|-|TRBJ2-7
TGTGCCAGCAGCCAAGATCTTGGCGGCTACGAGCAGTACTTC
CASSQDLGGYEQYF
>many|TRBV28|TRBD2|TRBJ2-7
TGTGCCAGCAGTACTGGACTAGCGGGATCGCCCTACGAGCAGTACTTC
CASSTGLAGSPYEQYF
>-|TRBV20-1|-|TRBJ2-5
TGCAGTGCAAACGGAAAATTCCAAGAGACCCAGTACTTC
CSANGKFQETQYF
>-|TRBV9|TRBD2|TRBJ2-1
TGTGCCAGCAGCGCCTTCACCGGGACTAGCGGGGCGGATGAGCAGTCCTTC
CASSAFTGTSGADEQSF
>few|TRBV29-1|TRBD2|TRBJ2-1
TGCAGCGTTGAATTTGGGACTAGCGCATACAATGAGCAGTTCTTC
CSVEFGTSAYNEQFF
>-|TRBV5-1|-|TRBJ2-1
TGCGCCAGCAGCTTGGATCAGGGGTACAATGAGCAGTTCTTC
CASSLDQGYNEQFF
>many|TRBV7-9|-|TRBJ2-3
TGTGCCAGCAGCTTAGTGAGGGGCGGAAGCACAGATACGCAGTATTTT
CASSLVRGGSTDTQYF
>few|TRBV30|-|TRBJ2-2
TGTGCCAGAGGTTGGGCCGGGGAGCTGTTTTTT
CARGWAGELFF
>-|TRBV14|TRBD2|TRBJ2-2
TGTGCCAGCAGCCGGCTAGCGGGAGCCACGAACACCGGGGAGCCGTTTTTT
CASSRLAGATNTGEPFF
>many|TRBV12-3/TRBV12-4|-|TRBJ2-3
TGTGCCAGCACCAAATCTCGGAGTTGGGGCACAGATACGCAGTATTTT
CASTKSRSWGTDTQYF
>few|TRBV28|-|TRBJ2-7
TGTGCCAGCCCGACAGACTACGAGCAGTACTTC
CASPTDYEQYF
>-|TRBV27|TRBD1|TRBJ1-1
TGTGCCAGCAGTGAGGGGGCGGCCACTGAAGCTTTCTTT
CASSEGAATEAFF
>-|TRBV28|-|TRBJ1-2
TGTGCCAGCACCTATGGTGGACAGTCGAATGGTGGCTACACCTTC
CASTYGGQSNGGYTF
>-|TRBV6-2/TRBV6-3|-|TRBJ2-7
TGTGCCAGCAGTTACTCTGACTCGGCCTACGAGCAGTACTTC
CASSYSDSAYEQYF
>many|TRBV28|TRBD2|TRBJ2-7
TGTGCCAGCAGTTTCCTAGCGGGAGTCAACGAGCAGTACTTC
CASSFLAGVNEQYF
>-|TRBV20-1|-|TRBJ1-1
TGCAGTGCTAGGCAGGGAGGAGAAGGAACTGAAGCTTTCTTT
CSARQGGEGTEAFF
>few|TRBV29-1|-|TRBJ1-1
TGCAAAGTAAGGGGCGCGGGAGCTTTCTTT
CKVRGAGAFF
>-|TRBV15|-|TRBJ1-1
TGTGCCACCAGCAGAGAGGGGAGGACTGAAGCTTTCTTT
CATSREGRTEAFF
>few|TRBV5-1|TRBD1|TRBJ2-1
TGCGCCAGCAGCTTACAGGGGAATAGTCTAAATGAGCAGTTCTTC
CASSLQGNSLNEQFF
>few|TRBV28|TRBD1|TRBJ2-3
TGTGCCAGCAGCTCGACCGGGACAGGGATCACAGATACGCAGTATTTT
CASSSTGTGITDTQYF
>-|TRBV20-1|-|TRBJ1-6
TGCAGTGCTAGTAACAGCGCAAGCTCCTATAATTCACCCCTCCACTTT
CSASNSASSYNSPLHF
>-|TRBV7-8|TRBD1|TRBJ2-7
TGTGCCAGCAGCTTAGACAGGGGCTTCTCCTACGAGCAGTACTTC
CASSLDRGFSYEQYF
>many|TRBV6-1|TRBD1|TRBJ1-5
TGTGCCAGCAGTGAAGAGGGAGGGGGCGGTCAGCCCCAGCATTTT
CASSEEGGGGQPQHF
>-|TRBV5-1|TRBD2|TRBJ2-2
TGCGCCAGCAGCTTGGCCTACGGACTAGTGGCCGGGGAGCTGTTTTTT
CASSLAYGLVAGELFF
>-|TRBV2|TRBD1|TRBJ2-7
TGTGCCAGCAGTGGCCCAGGGGGAGAGCAGTACTTC
CASSGPGGEQYF
>few|TRBV6-5|TRBD2|TRBJ2-1
TGTGCCAGCAGTTACGATAGCGGGATCTCCTACAATGAGCAGTTCTTC
CASSYDSGISYNEQFF
>many|TRBV11-2|TRBD1|TRBJ2-7
TGTGCCAGCAGCTTAGGCCAACGGACAGGGTTGACTCACGAGCAGTACTTC
CASSLGQRTGLTHEQYF
>-|TRBV27|-|TRBJ2-2
TGTGCCAGCTCCCCGGGGGCACCCATGCTGTTTTTT
CASSPGAPMLFF
>many|TRBV4-3|TRBD1|TRBJ2-7
TGTGCCAGCAGCCAAGACAGGGGGCGGGAGCAGTACTTC
CASSQDRGREQYF
>many|TRBV28|TRBD1|TRBJ1-1
TGTGCCAGCAGTTTACTCGACCCGGGACAGAGCTATGAAGCTTTCTTT
CASSLLDPGQSYEAFF
>-|TRBV9|-|TRBJ1-1
TGTGCCAGCAGCCCCGGGTCGAAGACGAAAATGAACACTGAAGCTTTCTTT
CASSPGSKTKMNTEAFF
>few|TRBV11-2|-|TRBJ1-1
TGTGCCAGCACCCAACCGGGATGGCGAGGCACTGAAGCTTTCTTT
CASTQPGWRGTEAFF
>-|TRBV6-1|TRBD1|TRBJ1-5
TGTGCCAGCAGTGAATTCGGGTGGACAGGGGCGGGTCAGCCCCAGCATTTT
CASSEFGWTGAGQPQHF
>few|TRBV6-2/TRBV6-3|-|TRBJ2-7
TGTGCCAGCAGTTACTATGGGGCAGCCTACGAGCAGTACTTC
CASSYYGAAYEQYF
>few|TRBV6-1|-|TRBJ1-1
TGTGCCAGCTCCTCGGAGGGAAGAAACACTGAAGCTTTCTTT
CASSSEGRNTEAFF
>few|TRBV30|-|TRBJ2-3
TGTGCCTGGGGCCTCAGGGGCAGCACAGATACGCAGTATTTT
CAWGLRGSTDTQYF
>few|TRBV24-1|TRBD1|TRBJ2-5
TGTGCCACCAGTGACAGGGGGAAGACCCAGTACTTC
CATSDRGKTQYF
>few|TRBV30|TRBD1|TRBJ1-3
TGTGCCTGGAGTGAGGCGACAGGGTCCGGAAACACCATATATTTT
CAWSEATGSGNTIYF
>-|TRBV7-8|TRBD1|TRBJ1-4
TGTGCCAGCAGCTTAGGGGGACAGGGCCGAGAGAATGAAAAACTGTTTTTT
CASSLGGQGRENEKLFF
>-|TRBV5-6|-|TRBJ2-5
TGTGCCAGCAGCTTGGGGCCTCTGGGTCCGGAGACCCAGTACTTC
CASSLGPLGPETQYF
>-|TRBV4-2|-|TRBJ1-2
TGTGCCAGCAGCCAAGAAAGGCGGGGCAACTATGGCTACACCTTC
CASSQERRGNYGYTF
>few|TRBV10-3|-|TRBJ2-2
TGTGCCATCAGTGGACTATCCGGGAACACCGGGGAGCTGTTTTTT
CAISGLSGNTGELFF
>-|TRBV19|-|TRBJ2-3
TGTGCCAGTAGTCGAGAAGGGGTCCCTACAGATACGCAGTATTTT
CASSREGVPTDTQYF
>many|TRBV28|TRBD1|TRBJ1-5
TGTGCCAGCAGTTTCAGACAGGGAAGTCAGCCCCAGCATTTT
CASSFRQGSQPQHF
>many|TRBV11-2|-|TRBJ2-3
TGTGCCAGCAGCTTAGTGCCCTTGGGCGGGGCTGGGGGCGCAGATACGCAGTATTTT
CASSLVPLGGAGGADTQYF
>many|TRBV3-1|-|TRBJ2-7
TGTGCCAGCAGGAGGGGAGGATCCGAGCAGTACTTC
CASRRGGSEQYF
>many|TRBV11-3|-|TRBJ2-3
TGTGCCAGCAGCTTAGGACGGACTAGCACAGATACGCAGTATTTT
CASSLGRTSTDTQYF
>many|TRBV12-3/TRBV12-4|TRBD1|TRBJ2-7
TGTGCCAGCAGTGCGAAGGGACAGGGCGCCTACGAGCAGTACTTC
CASSAKGQGAYEQYF
>few|TRBV20-1|-|TRBJ2-1
TGCAGCAAGACAACAAGCTCCTACAATGAGCAGTTCTTC
CSKTTSSYNEQFF
>many|TRBV29-1|-|TRBJ1-5
TGCAGTCCTATCCGCGGGGACGGGGGTCAGCCCCAGCATTTT
CSPIRGDGGQPQHF
>few|TRBV5-4|-|TRBJ2-7
TGTGCCAGCAGCTACCGGGAGAATGACGAGCAGTACTTC
CASSYRENDEQYF
>-|TRBV5-1|-|TRBJ2-5
TGCGCCAGCAGCTTAGAAGGGGCTGTAGAGACCCAGTACTTC
CASSLEGAVETQYF
>many|TRBV3-1|-|TRBJ2-1
TGTGCCAGCAGCCAAGTAGCACTAGCACACAATGAGCAGTTCTTC
CASSQVALAHNEQFF